Described below is a single T cell receptor beta chain sequence and its context. Its target is unknown. This CDR3 is built from 12 residues. The germline V gene has CDR1 LNHDA and CDR2 SQIVND (reference sequence). Trimming took 3 bases from V and 4 from J, leaving 6 bases between them. The record originates from a study of T cell responses to AZD1222 COVID-19 vaccine. Findings and caveats of the study: The breadth and depth of Spike-specific TCRs increased once two AZD1222 doses had been given. Sampling captured repertoires only after the peak T cell response.

Sequencing was performed with immunoSEQ multiplex PCR; in TCRdb, only in-frame clones are kept and a portion is missing. Here the sample spans approximately 150,000 clones, around 87% being singletons. Material: peripheral blood, obtained 28 days after the second AZD1222 dose. This rearrangement joins TRBV19 to TRBJ1-2; D unclear. This sequence originates from an adult who received the AZD1222 COVID-19 vaccine. The CDR3 loop is CASSISLYGYTF. The CDR3 bases are TGTGCCAGTAGTATCTCGCTCTATGGCTACACCTTC.